This is a list of T cell receptor beta chains from one sample in a study of T cell repertoires in cytomegalovirus infection. Antigen specificity for these receptors is unknown. TCRdb recomputed calls from the reads with MiXCR, one row per CDR3 protein. The sample shows approximately 500,000 distinct CDR3 sequences, roughly a third of them seen only once. Here the sequenced sample was cultured PBMCs, taken from culture after CMV antigen stimulation. Receptor source: a human donor in good health (CMV status not recorded). Some clones in this sample may be carry-over from other donors' samples. Both conserved end residues are part of each CDR3. Rows may omit the clone size; those that give it use once, few, many or a size class.

size | V | CDR3
NA | TRBV12-3/TRBV12-4 | CASSLGQIGNYGYTF
NA | TRBV27 | CASSLGTGKIYNEQFF
few | TRBV6-6 | CASSATDTQYF
NA | TRBV12-3/TRBV12-4 | CASSLALAGGPGTGELFF
NA | TRBV5-4 | CASTGTGGEWNTGELFF
NA | TRBV10-3 | CAISELGEQFF
NA | TRBV6-8 | CASSYGGTRREQFF
few | TRBV7-2 | CASSPLDRNTEAFF
few | TRBV7-2 | CASSLGLPGNTIYF
NA | TRBV7-9 | CASSLGPGTNEKLFF
NA | TRBV20-1 | CSALFSGRTYEQYF
NA | TRBV5-4 | CASSLAAGKTDTQYF
NA | TRBV7-4 | CASSWTSGQQFF
few | TRBV20-1 | CSAKGLAGLTYNEQFF
NA | TRBV11-3 | CASKIAGNNEQFF
NA | TRBV4-3 | CASSPVAGGFSGANVLTF
NA | TRBV6-6 | CASSGLAGVFNEQFF
few | TRBV19 | CASLGTTLLVVETQYF
few | TRBV6-8 | CASINGGGLYEQYF
NA | TRBV4-1 | CASSQDRQTSGNTIYF
NA | TRBV7-9 | CASSPGLTNTEAFF
NA | TRBV9 | CASSVGAPGNYGYTF
NA | TRBV15 | CATSRDLLANSYNEQFF
many | TRBV7-2 | CASSPGLRAEKLFF
few | TRBV12-3/TRBV12-4 | CASSRGPWDDSNQPQHF
NA | TRBV10-2 | CASTGTSGNNEQFF
NA | TRBV7-8 | CASSYVRVYGYTF
NA | TRBV12-3/TRBV12-4 | CASSFRGPHQPQHF
few | TRBV7-9 | CASSFIAGEYYEQYF
NA | TRBV6-2/TRBV6-3 | CASSLRSYEAFF
NA | TRBV19 | CASTTDGNTEAFF
NA | TRBV4-1 | CASSHRFTGEVGNQPQHF
NA | TRBV28 | CASSQSGTGEQFF
NA | TRBV6-5 | CASSYTPAASGNTQETQYF
NA | TRBV28 | CASTGLNYGYTF
once | TRBV28 | CATDGTASNQPQHF
once | TRBV5-4 | CASTLGGQGAKTQYF
NA | TRBV7-2 | CASSLSYLDRNTIYF
NA | TRBV7-3 | CASSLITGAELFF
NA | TRBV29-1 | CSVEYSLRELFF
NA | TRBV7-8 | CASSFRAGGNEQFF
many | TRBV7-2 | CASSLEGRVNQPQHF
few | TRBV30 | CAWSGTGSEKLFF
few | TRBV19 | CASSEIAGRTYNEQFF
few | TRBV28 | CASSPERARMAKNIQYF
NA | TRBV10-3 | CAIRSGLAGVGEQFF
many | TRBV7-2 | CASSPGQGSNEKLFF
NA | TRBV27 | CASSLLGTSGRSDTQYF
many | TRBV6-2/TRBV6-3 | CASREVLANYNEQFF
NA | TRBV11-2 | CASIGGVSYNEQFF
few | TRBV20-1 | CSARDQEGSYNSPLHF
NA | TRBV11-3 | CASSSGLAVRSTDTQCF
few | TRBV7-2 | CASSSILWKETQYF
many | TRBV7-2 | CASSQGQGANYGYTF
NA | TRBV7-6 | CASSQPPLAGESYEQYF
few | TRBV7-2 | CASSLGAATDTQYF
NA | TRBV7-2 | CASSLGWPDRWETQYF
NA | TRBV4-3 | CASSQDTASPYNEQFF
many | TRBV12-5 | CASGLRPAGSNQPQHF